One sample yielded the 24 T cell receptor beta chains listed below, sequenced in a study of blood T cell repertoires in COVID-19. TCRdb keeps only in-frame clones here, not all; method: immunoSEQ multiplex PCR. The sample includes about 120,000 clones, around 77% of them seen just once. Material for sequencing was peripheral blood. Receptor source: a human donor in a cohort sampled during active COVID-19.

The chain recombines TRBV3-1 (or the pseudogene TRBV3-2) with TRBJ1-4; tentatively, D is TRBD1 (6 bases). V shed 0 bases and J shed 2 bases, with 10 bases lying between them. The CDR3 loop spans 16 amino acids. Germline V gene lookup returns CDR1 LGHDT and CDR2 YNNKEL (reference sequence). DNA of the CDR3: TGTGCCAGCAGCCAAGATCTGGGGGCCACTAATGAAAAACTGTTTTTT. Residues: CASSQDLGATNEKLFF.

The chain carries TRBV9 and TRBJ2-7; possible D gene TRBD2, 5 bases. The CDR3 loop spans 13 amino acids. Germline-derived CDR1 and CDR2 are SGDLS and YYNGEE. V lost 4 bases and J lost 4, with 12 bases in between. CDR3 bases: TGTGCCAGCAGCTTAGCACCGGGGTACGAGCAGTACTTC. Translation: CASSLAPGYEQYF.

The chain joins TRBV5-1 to TRBJ2-3; D may be TRBD2 (6 bases). V lost 0 bases and J lost 1, with 12 bases in between. Germline lookup yields CDR1 SGHRS and CDR2 YFSETQ. CDR3 length: 16 residues. For the CDR3, the DNA is TGCGCCAGCAGCTTGGGACTAGTAAGAGGCACAGATACGCAGTATTTT. Translation gives CASSLGLVRGTDTQYF.

V is TRBV28 and J is TRBJ1-2, with 7 nucleotides matching TRBD1. Germline assignment: CDR1 MDHEN and CDR2 SYDVKM. The J segment lost 4 bases and the V segment lost 3 bases, leaving 17 bases of the junction unmatched. There are 18 residues in the CDR3. The CDR3 DNA reads as TGTGCCAGCAGTTTGGAGGGGGCCCAAACTTTTCCCAGCTATGGCTACACCTTC. Residues: CASSLEGAQTFPSYGYTF.

The CDR3 region is CASSLEWPPEQYF. The CDR3 region has the DNA TGTGCCAGCAGCCTAGAGTGGCCTCCCGAGCAGTACTTC. This sequence joins TRBV12-3 or TRBV12-4 and TRBJ2-7; no reliable D call. Trimming removed 6 bases at V and 6 bases at J, with 15 bases between. This CDR3 contains 13 residues.

The genes are TRBV11-1 and TRBJ2-7; the D gene is possibly TRBD1 (6 bases). V lost 1 base to trimming and J lost 4 bases, with 11 bases between them. The germline V gene has CDR1 SGHAT and CDR2 FQDESV (reference sequence). This CDR3 is 14 amino acids long. CDR3 amino acids: CASSLELGAYEQYF. The CDR3 DNA follows: TGTGCCAGCAGCTTAGAGCTGGGGGCTTACGAGCAGTACTTC. Filled out from reference TRBV11-1 and TRBJ2-7, the complete variable domain reads EAEVAQSPRYKITEKSQAVAFWCDPISGHATLYWYRQILGQGPELLVQFQDESVVDDSQLPKDRFSAERLKGVDSTLKIQPAELGDSAMYLCASSLELGAYEQYFGPGTRLTVT.

The rearrangement joins TRBV18 to TRBJ1-1, with D possibly matching TRBD1 (5 bases). With 4 bases removed from V and 1 base from J, the gap between germline ends came to 10 bases. The CDR3 contains 14 residues. The germline gives CDR1 KGHSH, CDR2 LQKENI. The CDR3 DNA reads TGTGCCAGCTCACTCGGACAAGCGAACACTGAAGCTTTCTTT. It specifies CASSLGQANTEAFF.

The rearrangement joins TRBV9 to TRBJ2-7; the match to TRBD2 covers 11 bases. J lost 4 bases, V lost 0 bases, and 3 bases had no gene match. Per the germline V gene, CDR1 is SGDLS and CDR2 is YYNGEE. The CDR3 consists of 15 residues. CDR3 bases: TGTGCCAGCAGCGTAGCGTTAGCGGGAGGGTACGAGCAGTACTTC. Amino acid sequence: CASSVALAGGYEQYF.

The chain combines TRBV11-2 with TRBJ2-5; a weak D match, TRBD2 (5 bases). This CDR3 comprises 11 residues. From germline, CDR1 is SGHAT and CDR2 FQNNGV. The ends were cut back, 8 bases at V and 7 bases at J, with 11 bases in the middle. CDR3 sequence: CASSEDGTQYF. CDR3 bases: TGTGCCAGCTCGGAGGACGGGACCCAGTACTTC.

The V gene is TRBV9, the J gene TRBJ1-4; no reliable D call. CDR3 size: 15 residues. V dropped 4 bases and J dropped 1 base, with 11 bases sitting between them. The germline gives CDR1 SGDLS, CDR2 YYNGEE. CDR3 in amino acids: CASSLSGVTNEKLFF. The DNA for the CDR3 is TGTGCCAGCAGCCTCTCGGGTGTAACTAATGAAAAACTGTTTTTT.

This chain uses TRBV5-4 with TRBJ1-1; 7 nucleotides line up with TRBD1. CDR1 and CDR2 from the germline V gene are SGHNT and YYREEE (reference sequence). The CDR3 spans 12 residues. V shed 4 bases and J 5 bases; nucleotides not matched to a gene: 2. In DNA form, the CDR3 reads TGTGCCAGCAGCGTGGACAGGACTGAAGCTTTCTTT. It specifies CASSVDRTEAFF.

The genes are TRBV15 and TRBJ1-3; D remains unclear. The germline CDR1 and CDR2 sequences are LNHNV and YYDKDF (reference sequence). V shed 3 bases and J shed 7 bases, with 16 bases lying between them. The CDR3 loop spans 15 amino acids. The CDR3 protein is CATSSGAFKRNTIYF. CDR3 in DNA: TGTGCCACCAGCAGCGGAGCCTTCAAACGGAACACCATATATTTT.

The gene calls are TRBV27 and TRBJ1-6, with D maybe TRBD1 (5 bases). The V end lost 3 bases, the J end lost 7 bases, and 10 bases lay between the germline ends. Germline CDR1 reads MNHEY; CDR2 reads SMNVEV (reference sequence). The CDR3 has 14 residues. Here the CDR3 DNA reads TGTGCCAGCAGTTTGGCCAGGGCGAATTCACCCCTCCACTTT. Translated: CASSLARANSPLHF.

This chain uses TRBV5-1 with TRBJ1-2; a possible D gene is TRBD1 (6 bases). V dropped 0 bases and J dropped 6 bases, with 9 bases sitting between them. This CDR3 region has 13 residues. CDR1 is SGHRS, CDR2 YFSETQ, per germline. The CDR3 sequence is CASSLETGDGYTF. CDR3 bases: TGCGCCAGCAGCTTGGAGACAGGTGATGGCTACACCTTC.

The rearrangement uses TRBV4-2 and TRBJ1-2, with a possible D match to TRBD1 (5 bases). CDR3 size: 17 residues. Per the germline V gene, CDR1 is LGHNA and CDR2 is YNFKEQ. The V and J ends lost 0 bases and 2 bases respectively, with 16 bases between them. Here the CDR3 reads CASSQDRTLLGNYGYTF. The CDR3 DNA is TGTGCCAGCAGCCAAGACAGGACACTGCTAGGGAACTATGGCTACACCTTC.

The chain joins TRBV27 to TRBJ2-7; unclear D gene. CDR1 and CDR2 from the germline V gene are MNHEY and SMNVEV (reference sequence). This CDR3 spans 14 amino acids. The V end was cut by 3 bases, the J end by 0 bases, with 9 bases between. Written as DNA, the CDR3 is TGTGCCAGCAGTTTCTCACCCAGCTCCTACGAGCAGTACTTC. It yields the protein CASSFSPSSYEQYF.

This clone has only one observation. The gene calls are TRBV27 and TRBJ2-7; D unresolved. Trimming removed 6 bases from V and 2 bases from J, with 14 bases in between. The CDR3 is made up of 14 amino acids. The germline V gene encodes CDR1 MNHEY and CDR2 SMNVEV (reference sequence). The CDR3 DNA sequence: TGTGCCAGCAGGAATACGCGGCCGGCCTACGAGCAGTACTTC. Protein sequence: CASRNTRPAYEQYF.

The CDR3 reads CATLIQGGTEAFF. The DNA for the CDR3 is TGTGCCACGCTGATCCAGGGGGGCACTGAAGCTTTCTTT. The J gene is TRBJ1-1, the V gene TRBV6-6; 7 bases are shared with TRBD1. The V segment lost 10 bases and the J segment 4 bases; nucleotides outside the gene matches: 9. CDR3 length: 13 amino acids. CDR1 MNHNY and CDR2 SVGAGI come from the germline V gene (reference sequence).

The chain links TRBV6-5 to TRBJ1-5; D is possibly TRBD1 (5 bases). V was pared by 8 bases and J by 1 base, with 12 bases between. Germline CDR1 MNHEY, CDR2 SVGAGI. CDR3 length equals 14 residues. The CDR3: CASRGGMSNQPQHF. In DNA form, the CDR3 reads TGTGCCAGCCGGGGGGGAATGAGCAATCAGCCCCAGCATTTT.

This clone was found once. The rearrangement links TRBV7-9 to TRBJ2-5, with TRBD2 identical over 16 bases. J lost 5 bases, V lost 5 bases, and 8 bases had no gene match. Germline values: CDR1 SEHNR, CDR2 FQNEAQ (reference sequence). The CDR3 sequence is 17 residues long. For the CDR3, the DNA is TGTGCCAGCAGCCAACCGGGACTAGCGGGAGGGCGGGAGACCCAGTACTTC. This gives the protein CASSQPGLAGGRETQYF.

The rearrangement uses TRBV18 and TRBJ2-6; 7 bases fit TRBD2. Germline-derived CDR1 and CDR2 are KGHSH and LQKENI. The CDR3 is made up of 18 amino acids. J was trimmed by 0 bases and V by 2 bases; bases with no gene match: 7. The CDR3 DNA sequence: TGTGCCAGCTCACCATATACCCAGCGGGGCTCTGGGGCCAACGTCCTGACTTTC. Translated: CASSPYTQRGSGANVLTF.

The chain links TRBV4-2 to TRBJ2-7; a possible D gene is TRBD1 (6 bases). This CDR3 has 14 amino acids. With 0 bases removed from V and 2 bases from J, the gap between germline ends came to 8 bases. Germline CDR1 and CDR2: LGHNA and YNFKEQ. The CDR3 sequence is CASSQDWGPYEQYF. CDR3 DNA: TGTGCCAGCAGCCAAGATTGGGGGCCCTACGAGCAGTACTTC.

This clone was found a few times. J is TRBJ1-2 and V is TRBV6-1; no firm D call. The CDR3 is 15 residues long. V lost 2 bases and J lost 4, with 14 bases in between. CDR1 MNHNS and CDR2 SASEGT come from the germline V gene. The CDR3 reads CASSERETETYGYTF. CDR3 bases: TGTGCCAGCAGTGAAAGGGAGACGGAAACCTATGGCTACACCTTC.

This clone turned up a few times. The J gene is TRBJ2-5, the V gene TRBV2, with 9 positions matching TRBD1. This CDR3 region has 16 residues. CDR1 and CDR2 (germline): SNHLY, FYNNEI. J gave up 5 bases and V 7 bases, and 14 bases lay outside the gene matches. In DNA form, the CDR3 reads TGTGCCAGCACCCTCCTCCGACAGGGGGGGCGGGAGACCCAGTACTTC. Its protein product is CASTLLRQGGRETQYF.